This note documents a single T cell receptor (beta chain) sequence. Repertoires were generated with immunoSEQ multiplex PCR, while TCRdb's copy carries only in-frame clones and drops some. The sample includes some 130,000 clones, roughly nine tenths of them seen just once. This sample is drawn from a study of T cell responses to AZD1222 COVID-19 vaccine. This CDR3 spans 14 amino acids. From germline, CDR1 is MGHDK and CDR2 SYGVNS. The junction had 5 bases not matched to a gene; V was cut back by 10 bases and J by 2 bases. V and J are TRBV25-1 and TRBJ1-5, with 10 bases aligning to TRBD1. This TCR came from an adult in good health. The sample was peripheral blood, taken on day 0 of AZD1222 vaccination. Written as DNA, the CDR3 is TGTGCCACCTCCGGGACAGGGGGCAATCAGCCCCAGCATTTT. Protein: CATSGTGGNQPQHF.